This TCR beta chain is drawn from a study of CD8 T cells in ankylosing spondylitis. Study-wide results and caveats: What seemed typical of ankylosing spondylitis blood was a TCR beta motif built from eight highly homologous variants.

Quantitative 5'-RACE with molecular barcodes produced the TCR beta libraries. MiXCR was run by TCRdb on the 5' RACE reads, yielding one entry per CDR3 protein. This table has almost 30,000 distinct CDR3 sequences, about 5.6% appearing once. Germline lookup yields CDR1 MNHEY and CDR2 SVGEGT. The length of the CDR3 is 15 residues. Trimming pared 2 bases from V and 2 bases from J, leaving 12 bases between. This clonotype was seen at least ten times. Its antigen is undetermined. The sequencing input was blood, either unsorted or a sorted T cell fraction (not recorded which). The chain couples TRBV6-2 or TRBV6-3 to TRBJ2-5; weak D call: TRBD1 (5 bases). This clonotype was obtained from a female donor with ankylosing spondylitis or in good health (not recorded which). CDR3 bases: TGTGCCAGCAGTTACCCGACCGCAGGGCAAGAGACCCAGTACTTC. Translation: CASSYPTAGQETQYF.